This T cell receptor (beta chain) stems from a study of T cells in narcolepsy (dated by TCRdb to 2016 to 2018). About the investigation overall: Patients with narcolepsy type 1 or type 2 (NT1, NT2) and healthy control donors were enrolled in the study. The study used TCR Vbeta sequencing to track clonotypes in blood and CSF while looking for autoreactive T cells in narcolepsy patients that target self-antigens of hypocretin neurons (hypocretin, TRIB2). Points the paper makes about the study in general: According to the report, autoreactive clonotypes were detected serially in the blood of the same patients and of different patients, but not in healthy controls. No sequences matching autoreactive T cell clones were contained in some blood memory CD4+ repertoires from patients and controls. Patients and controls had comparable numbers of sequenced blood memory CD4+ clonotypes, averaging about 40,000 and 33,000, respectively. In plots comparing CSF and blood CD4+ T cell clonotypes from the same patient, HCRT-specific and TRIB2-specific autoreactive clonotypes were highlighted.

Memory CD4+ T cells were sorted ex vivo from peripheral blood of narcolepsy patients and healthy controls for TCR Vbeta sequencing. The CDR3 covers 11 residues, taking in both the cysteine and the phenylalanine. This entry keeps only the CDR3 DNA: 33 bases, framed from base 1. Per the germline V gene, SQVTM is the CDR1 and ANQGSEA is the CDR2. Compared with germline, V lacks 6 bases and J lacks 5 bases; bases without a gene match: 2. Library preparation was by the immunoSEQ multiplex PCR assay. TCRdb holds this immuneACCESS table with in-frame rearrangements only. Some clones are missing; in checked studies, unresolved V genes explain under half, and the rest has no known cause. In all, the sample holds about 14,000 clones, and 70% to 90% of those were seen once. Of the sample, 1.5% to 2% falls within the top ten clones. In the case of this clone: It lacks a known antigen. No base quality values were provided; no much bigger clone lies one nucleotide off.

The specimen was CD45RA- memory CD4+ T cells from PBMCs. The meaning of the sample's cell subset or site label: memory T cells sorted ex vivo from peripheral blood. The V gene is TRBV29-1 and the J gene is TRBJ2-7; TRBD1 lines up with 9 middle nucleotides. This TCR derives from a human donor with narcolepsy. Read as DNA, the sequence is TGCAGCGTAGACAGGGGGAACGAGCAGTACTTC. Translated, it reads CSVDRGNEQYF.